This T cell receptor beta chain was identified in a study of T cells in Graves' hyperthyroidism and ophthalmopathy. Across the study: Sampling of peripheral blood happened at initial diagnosis, prior to any treatment.

Notes on the study in general: In validation, the model predicted ophthalmopathy. These predictions came a median roughly six months before onset.

Hyperthyroidism patients were newly diagnosed, had disease duration under 2 months, and were aged 18 to 65 years. The PBMCs were taken from approximately 9.7 ml of fresh peripheral blood. The table lists this clonotype with a few counts. Its antigen remains unidentified. RNA transcripts gave rise to amplified TCR beta CDR3 regions. Using the HTBI primer set, a first-round RT-PCR was run on the TCR CDR3. TCRdb re-called the multiplex PCR reads with MiXCR, one entry per CDR3 protein. This sample has 650,000 to 700,000 distinct CDR3 sequences, with roughly 17% found just once. Germline values: CDR1 SGHRS, CDR2 YFSETQ. CDR3 size: 13 residues. The V segment lost 7 bases and the J segment 5 bases; nucleotides outside the gene matches: 6.

The TCR originated in a man aged 45 to 65 with Graves' hyperthyroidism. The sequenced sample consisted of blood. The gene calls are TRBV5-1 and TRBJ2-1, with 7 bases identical to TRBD1. The CDR3 loop reads CASGTEAHNEQFF. The CDR3 DNA is TGCGCCAGCGGGACAGAGGCTCACAATGAGCAGTTCTTC. The full variable domain, its missing parts supplied by reference TRBV5-1 and TRBJ2-1, is KAGVTQTPRYLIKTRGQQVTLSCSPISGHRSVSWYQQTPGQGLQFLFEYFSETQRNKGNFPGRFSGRQFSNSRSEMNVSTLELGDSALYLCASGTEAHNEQFFGPGTRLTVL.